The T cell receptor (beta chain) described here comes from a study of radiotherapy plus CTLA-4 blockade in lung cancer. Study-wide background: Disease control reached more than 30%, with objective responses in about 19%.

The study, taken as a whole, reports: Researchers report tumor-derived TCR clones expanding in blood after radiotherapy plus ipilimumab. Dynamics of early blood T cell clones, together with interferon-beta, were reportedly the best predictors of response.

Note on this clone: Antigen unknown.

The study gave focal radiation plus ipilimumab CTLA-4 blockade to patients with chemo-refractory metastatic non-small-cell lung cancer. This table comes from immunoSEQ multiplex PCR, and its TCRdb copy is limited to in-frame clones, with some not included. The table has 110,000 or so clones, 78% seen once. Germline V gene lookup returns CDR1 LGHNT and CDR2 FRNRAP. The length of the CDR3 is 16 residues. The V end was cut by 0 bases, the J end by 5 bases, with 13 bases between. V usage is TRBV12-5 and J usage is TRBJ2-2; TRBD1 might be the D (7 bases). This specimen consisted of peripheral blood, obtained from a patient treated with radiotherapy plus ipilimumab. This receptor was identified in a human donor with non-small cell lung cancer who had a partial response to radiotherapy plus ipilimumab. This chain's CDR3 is CASGLVPAGGTGELFF. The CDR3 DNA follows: TGTGCTAGTGGTTTGGTCCCGGCAGGGGGGACCGGGGAGCTGTTTTTT.